This TCR beta chain derives from a study of blood T cell repertoires in COVID-19. Germline lookup yields CDR1 SGHTA and CDR2 FQGNSA. The J segment lost 11 bases and the V segment lost 4 bases, leaving 11 bases of the junction unmatched. The CDR3 is made up of 14 amino acids. The age range of participants was 18 to 89 years, with residence in about two dozen US areas. Method: immunoSEQ multiplex PCR; TCRdb's copy keeps in-frame clones and lacks some. The top ten clones hold about 6.1% of a sample with around 280,000 clones, approximately 90% of them seen once. This chain joins TRBV7-2 and TRBJ2-7; TRBD2 matches 10 bases. Sequenced material: PBMCs or T cells enriched from blood (not recorded which). This receptor was taken from a woman in her 40s who had recovered from COVID-19. The CDR3 DNA reads as TGTGCCAGCAGCTCAGCGGGAGGGCCCCCATTAAAGTACTTC. It translates to CASSSAGGPPLKYF.